The clone carrying this T cell receptor beta chain has a single count. This sample is part of a study of T cell responses to AZD1222 COVID-19 vaccine. Second-dose groups at about 4 or about 12 weeks were pooled. Germline values: CDR1 SGHNT, CDR2 YYREEE (reference sequence). V lost 6 bases and J 4 bases, leaving 11 bases between the germline ends. The CDR3 is 13 amino acids. The method was immunoSEQ multiplex PCR; TCRdb's version includes in-frame clones alone and lacks a portion of them. The sample yields 27,000 or so clones, roughly 90% seen once. This material consisted of peripheral blood, taken 28 days after the second AZD1222 dose. The clonotype comes from an adult who received the AZD1222 COVID-19 vaccine. This sequence joins TRBV5-4 and TRBJ2-1; D unclear. The chain's CDR3 is CASKVDFYNEQFF. DNA for the CDR3: TGTGCCAGCAAGGTGGATTTTTACAATGAGCAGTTCTTC.